The entry below describes one T cell receptor beta chain. Its antigen is still unknown. The input for sorted-subset replicate PCRs was approximately 190 ng DNA, 25,000 to 35,000 T cell genomes. Assay used: immunoSEQ multiplex PCR; TCRdb lists only in-frame clones, some missing. The sample records some 2,000,000 clones, approximately 94% being singletons. This entry is derived from a study of shared clonotypes between healthy human individuals. Study-level results: Sequencing of the sorted subsets was shown by rarefaction to be incomplete despite large depth. Clonotypes that were shared across a handful of donors made up approximately 5.1% of naive CD4 clonotypes.

The CDR3 loop spans 12 amino acids. CDR1 and CDR2 from the germline V gene are LNHDA and SQIVND (reference sequence). With 5 bases removed from V and 8 bases from J, the gap between germline ends came to 12 bases. Sequences were obtained from naive CD4+ T cells sorted from blood. The subset denotes: CD45RA+ positively selected. This sequence originates from a man aged 18 to 29 in good health. This chain joins TRBV19 and TRBJ1-2; D possibly corresponds to TRBD1 (6 bases). CDR3 sequence reads: CASSPGAGGYTF. The CDR3 nucleotides are TGTGCCAGTAGTCCAGGGGCTGGAGGCTACACCTTC.